There are a few counts of the clone carrying this T cell receptor beta chain. Regarding time point: patch test 2, 6 weeks after DPC sensitization. Treatment given: therapeutic diphenylcyclopropenone sensitization with weekly scalp DPC. Researchers sampled blood before each patch test went on. This sample stems from a study of human T cells and chemical hapten exposure. Study at large: Patch tests of 0.01% DPC on the upper back were read at 6 days. Small differences in pooled library volume mainly drove the variation in TCR yields per sample.

Germline V CDR1 and CDR2: MNHEY, SVGAGI. This CDR3 has 14 residues. The library labeled individual cDNA molecules by adding unique molecular identifiers to them. TCRdb recomputed calls from the RACE reads with MiXCR, one row per CDR3 protein. The sample shows nearly 55,000 distinct CDR3 sequences, 7.5% to 10% of them seen only once. The rearrangement joins TRBV6-5 to TRBJ2-7; 7 bases line up with TRBD2. This sequence originates from a woman in her forties or fifties with alopecia areata. Some clones in this sample may be carry-over from other donors' samples. This material consisted of whole blood, taken in connection with sensitization to the hapten diphenylcyclopropenone (DPC). The CDR3 spells CATQKGRGLYEQYF. For the CDR3, the DNA is TGTGCTACCCAAAAGGGGAGGGGTCTCTACGAGCAGTACTTC.